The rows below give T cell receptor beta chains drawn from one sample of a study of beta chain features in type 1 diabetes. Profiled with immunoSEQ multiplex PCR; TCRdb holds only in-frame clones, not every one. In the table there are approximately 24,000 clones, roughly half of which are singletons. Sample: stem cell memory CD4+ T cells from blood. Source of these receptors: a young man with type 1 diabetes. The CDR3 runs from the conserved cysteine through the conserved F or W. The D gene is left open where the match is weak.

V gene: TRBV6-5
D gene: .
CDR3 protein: CASSPGTNSNQPQHF

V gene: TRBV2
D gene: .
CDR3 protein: CASSEVGTQYF

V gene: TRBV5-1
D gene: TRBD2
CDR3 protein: CASSLPLAGGYEQFF

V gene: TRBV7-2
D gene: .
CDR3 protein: CASSINNEQFF

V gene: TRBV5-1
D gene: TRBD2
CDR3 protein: CASSEVAGYVNEQFF

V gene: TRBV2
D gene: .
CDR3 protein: CASTSGTPNTEAFF

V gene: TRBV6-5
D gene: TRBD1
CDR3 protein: CASSNRDRDEKLFF

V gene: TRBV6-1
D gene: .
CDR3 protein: CAIQMHQETQYF

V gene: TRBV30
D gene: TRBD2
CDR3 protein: CAWAREGLGDTQYF

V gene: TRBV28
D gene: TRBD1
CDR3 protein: CASSLGQGWGTEAFF

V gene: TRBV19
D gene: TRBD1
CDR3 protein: CASRTGQPQETQYF

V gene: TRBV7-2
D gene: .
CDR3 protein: CASSLGGRGTDTQYF

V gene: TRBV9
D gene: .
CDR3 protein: CASSPRTSPDTQYF

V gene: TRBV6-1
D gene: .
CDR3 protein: CASRTFPNYGYTF

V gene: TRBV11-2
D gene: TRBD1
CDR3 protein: CASSSQEGAWYGYTF

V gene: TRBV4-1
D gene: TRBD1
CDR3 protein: CASSQPWGTERTIYF

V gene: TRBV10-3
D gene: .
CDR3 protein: CAISELVEETQYF

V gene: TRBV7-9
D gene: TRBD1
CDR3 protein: CASSLPQGQNTEAFF

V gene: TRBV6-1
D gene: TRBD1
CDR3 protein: CASNGRDSLRDTQYF

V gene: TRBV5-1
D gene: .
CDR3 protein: CASSQTPDSYNEQFF

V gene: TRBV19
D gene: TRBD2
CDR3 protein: CASRTSGMRTDTQYF

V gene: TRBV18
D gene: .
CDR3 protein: CASSRSSGQETQYF

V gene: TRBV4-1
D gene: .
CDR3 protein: CASSPGRGSDYYGYTF

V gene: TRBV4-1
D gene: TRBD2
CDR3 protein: CASSQVSLAGGLDTQYF

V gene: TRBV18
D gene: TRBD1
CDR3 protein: CASSPQGTGREGYTF

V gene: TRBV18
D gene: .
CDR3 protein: CASSPSGSSYEQYF

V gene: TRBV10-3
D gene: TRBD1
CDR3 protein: CAISRDRGESYEQYF

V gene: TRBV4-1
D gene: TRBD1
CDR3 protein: CASSQPGGRGELFF

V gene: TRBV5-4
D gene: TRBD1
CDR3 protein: CASSSLGQGMNEQYF

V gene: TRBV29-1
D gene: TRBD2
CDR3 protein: CSVDRAGGTDTQYF

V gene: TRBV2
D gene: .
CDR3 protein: CASGGSSYEQYF

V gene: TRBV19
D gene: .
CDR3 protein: CASSIEAVNYGYTF

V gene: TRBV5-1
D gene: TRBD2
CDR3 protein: CASSLTSGSYGGELFF

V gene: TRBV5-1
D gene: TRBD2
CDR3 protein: CASRDIAGGPDEQFF

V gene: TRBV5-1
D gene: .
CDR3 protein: CASSLDPVSYEQYF

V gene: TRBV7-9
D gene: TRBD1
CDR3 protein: CASSKTGTGVYEQYF